This TCR beta chain was identified in a study of blood T cells in healthy people across ages. Study-level information: Per two T cells, about one barcoded beta molecule was captured through template switching.

Together with a sample-barcoded 5' primer, a J-beta primer mix was included in a second PCR lasting roughly 7 to 11 cycles. TCRdb reprocessed the 5' RACE reads with MiXCR, giving one entry per CDR3 protein. The sample comprises 700,000 to 850,000 distinct CDR3 sequences, roughly 34% of which are singletons, and over 10% rests with the top ten. V was cut by 0 bases and J by 6 bases, with 17 bases left in between. This CDR3 is built from 17 residues. Germline CDR1 reads SGHDN; CDR2 reads FVKESK. This chain links TRBV14 with TRBJ1-4; D not certain. The specimen sequenced was blood. The TCR comes from a man in his late teens or twenties in good health. Here the CDR3 reads CASSQDPGWTQYEKLFF. The CDR3 DNA follows: TGTGCCAGCAGCCAAGACCCGGGGTGGACGCAATATGAAAAACTGTTTTTT.